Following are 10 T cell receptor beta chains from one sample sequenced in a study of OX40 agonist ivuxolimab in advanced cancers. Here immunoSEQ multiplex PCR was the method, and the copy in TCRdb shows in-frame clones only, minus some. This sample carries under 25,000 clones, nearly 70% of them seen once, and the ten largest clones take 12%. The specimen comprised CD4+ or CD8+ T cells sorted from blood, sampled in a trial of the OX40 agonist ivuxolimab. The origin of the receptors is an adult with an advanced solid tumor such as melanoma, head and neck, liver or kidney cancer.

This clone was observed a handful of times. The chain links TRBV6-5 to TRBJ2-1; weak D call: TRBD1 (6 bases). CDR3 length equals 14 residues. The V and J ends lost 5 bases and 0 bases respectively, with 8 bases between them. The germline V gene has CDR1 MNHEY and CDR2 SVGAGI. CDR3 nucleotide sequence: TGTGCCAGCAGTCAGGACAGCTCCTACAATGAGCAGTTCTTC. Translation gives CASSQDSSYNEQFF.

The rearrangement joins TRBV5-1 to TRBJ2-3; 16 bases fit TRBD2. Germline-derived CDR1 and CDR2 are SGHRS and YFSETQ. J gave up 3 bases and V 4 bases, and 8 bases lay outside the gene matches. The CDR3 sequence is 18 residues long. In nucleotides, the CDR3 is TGCGCCAGCAGCCACGAGGGACTAGCGGGAGGGTATACAGATACGCAGTATTTT. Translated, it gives CASSHEGLAGGYTDTQYF.

In nucleotides, the CDR3 is TGTGCCAGCAGCTTAGGGGGATTAGATACGCAGTATTTT. This encodes CASSLGGLDTQYF. The J gene is TRBJ2-3, the V gene TRBV7-9; D is unresolved. Per the germline V gene, CDR1 is SEHNR and CDR2 is FQNEAQ (reference sequence). Trimming took off 1 base at V and 5 bases at J, with 7 bases between the two ends. This CDR3 region has 13 residues.

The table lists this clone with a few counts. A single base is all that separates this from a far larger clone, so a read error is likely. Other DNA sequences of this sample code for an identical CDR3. CDR3 loop: CASSTRAVGNIQYF. DNA for the CDR3: TGTGCCAGCAGCACCCGGGCAGTGGGGAACATTCAGTACTTC. V is TRBV5-4 and J is TRBJ2-4; no firm D call. The ends were cut back, 4 bases at V and 7 bases at J, with 15 bases in the middle. CDR1 SGHNT and CDR2 YYREEE come from the germline V gene (reference sequence). This CDR3 has 14 residues.

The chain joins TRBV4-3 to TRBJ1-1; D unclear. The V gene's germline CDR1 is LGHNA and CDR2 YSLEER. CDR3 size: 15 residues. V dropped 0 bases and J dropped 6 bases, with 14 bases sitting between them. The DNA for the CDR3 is TGCGCCAGCAGCCAAGATAGGCAGACCGTGGCTGAAGCTTTCTTT. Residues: CASSQDRQTVAEAFF.

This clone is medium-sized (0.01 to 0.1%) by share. CDR3 bases: TGTGCCATTCAACAGGGGGCTGGCACTGAAGCTTTCTTT. This sequence encodes CAIQQGAGTEAFF. J is TRBJ1-1 and V is TRBV19, with 9 bases fitting TRBD1. Looked up from germline, CDR1 is LNHDA and CDR2 is SQIVND (reference sequence). This CDR3 region has 13 residues. With V trimmed by 10 bases and J by 4 bases, 7 bases remained unmatched.

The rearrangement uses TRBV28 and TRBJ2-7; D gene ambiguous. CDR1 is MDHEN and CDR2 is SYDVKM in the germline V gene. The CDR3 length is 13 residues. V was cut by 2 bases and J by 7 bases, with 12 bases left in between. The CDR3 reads CASSLGPGWEQYF. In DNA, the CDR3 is TGTGCCAGCAGTTTAGGCCCGGGTTGGGAGCAGTACTTC.

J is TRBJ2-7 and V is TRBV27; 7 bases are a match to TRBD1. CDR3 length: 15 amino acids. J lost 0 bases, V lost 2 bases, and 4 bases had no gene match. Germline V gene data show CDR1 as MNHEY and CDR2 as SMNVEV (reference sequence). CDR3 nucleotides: TGTGCCAGCAGTTTAAATACAGGGGCCTCCTACGAGCAGTACTTC. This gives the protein CASSLNTGASYEQYF.

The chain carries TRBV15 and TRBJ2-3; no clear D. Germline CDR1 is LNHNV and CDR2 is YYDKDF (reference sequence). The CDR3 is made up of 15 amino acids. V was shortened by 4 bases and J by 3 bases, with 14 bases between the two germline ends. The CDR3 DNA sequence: TGTGCCACCAGCACCCCTCAGGAATCAACAGATACGCAGTATTTT. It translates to CATSTPQESTDTQYF.

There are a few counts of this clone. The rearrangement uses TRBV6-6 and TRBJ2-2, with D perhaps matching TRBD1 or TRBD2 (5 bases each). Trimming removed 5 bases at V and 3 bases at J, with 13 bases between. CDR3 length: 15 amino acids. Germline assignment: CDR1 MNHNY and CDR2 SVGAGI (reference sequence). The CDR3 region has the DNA TGTGCCAGCAGTCCTCCGGGGCGAGACACCGGGGAGCTGTTTTTT. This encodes CASSPPGRDTGELFF.